Sequencing of this T cell receptor beta chain was carried out in a study of blood T cell repertoires in COVID-19. Profiled with immunoSEQ multiplex PCR; TCRdb holds only in-frame clones, not every one. The sample carries under 300,000 clones, 75% to 85% recorded once. Germline CDR1 SNHLY, CDR2 FYNNEI. The V gene lost 8 bases and the J gene lost 5 bases, with 18 bases spanning the gap. This CDR3 region has 14 residues. The clonotype originates from a human donor in a cohort sampled during active COVID-19. The sequenced sample consisted of peripheral blood. The chain couples TRBV2 to TRBJ2-5, with D possibly matching TRBD2 (6 bases). The DNA for the CDR3 is TGTGCCAGCCTCCCTGTGACTAGACGGGAGACCCAGTACTTC. This encodes CASLPVTRRETQYF.